The rows below give T cell receptor beta chains drawn from one sample of a study of patients and donors after allogeneic stem cell transplantation. TCRdb re-derived calls from the RT-PCR reads in MiXCR, one entry per CDR3 protein. Of about 40,000 distinct CDR3 sequences listed, about 31% are singletons. The sequencing input was blood, either unsorted or a sorted T cell fraction (not recorded which). The receptors derive from a human donor who was either an allogeneic HSCT recipient or a stem cell or donor lymphocyte infusion donor (not recorded which). It is not recorded whose cells these are; they may come from a transplant donor. CDR3s include the opening cysteine and the closing phenylalanine or tryptophan. The D gene is left open where the match is weak. Clone size is not always given. Where it is, it says once, few, many or a class for expanded clones.

v_gene: TRBV4-3; abundance: few; j_gene: TRBJ2-2; d_gene: NA; CDR3aa: CASSQGLNTGELFF; CDR3nt: TGCGCCAGCAGCCAGGGGCTGAACACCGGGGAGCTGTTTTTT
v_gene: TRBV7-3; abundance: many; j_gene: TRBJ2-3; d_gene: TRBD2; CDR3aa: CASSLGTSGSADTQYF; CDR3nt: TGTGCCAGCAGCTTAGGGACTAGCGGGAGTGCAGATACGCAGTATTTT
v_gene: TRBV7-2; abundance: NA; j_gene: TRBJ2-5; d_gene: TRBD2; CDR3aa: CASSLVVGGPGETQYF; CDR3nt: TGTGCCAGCAGCTTAGTGGTGGGAGGGCCCGGAGAGACCCAGTACTTC
v_gene: TRBV12-3/TRBV12-4; abundance: many; j_gene: TRBJ1-5; d_gene: NA; CDR3aa: CASNQGRLSNQPQHF; CDR3nt: TGTGCCAGCAACCAGGGACGGTTGAGCAATCAGCCCCAGCATTTT
v_gene: TRBV24-1; abundance: few; j_gene: TRBJ1-2; d_gene: NA; CDR3aa: CATSDHDRKNNYGYTF; CDR3nt: TGTGCCACCAGTGACCACGACAGGAAAAACAACTATGGCTACACCTTC
v_gene: TRBV19; abundance: NA; j_gene: TRBJ1-2; d_gene: NA; CDR3aa: CASSIEQGINYGYTF; CDR3nt: TGTGCCAGTAGTATAGAACAAGGGATTAACTATGGCTACACCTTC
v_gene: TRBV20-1; abundance: few; j_gene: TRBJ2-2; d_gene: TRBD2; CDR3aa: CSARVSWREGLGTGELFF; CDR3nt: TGCAGTGCTAGAGTTTCTTGGCGGGAGGGCCTTGGCACCGGGGAGCTGTTTTTT
v_gene: TRBV20-1; abundance: few; j_gene: TRBJ1-2; d_gene: TRBD1; CDR3aa: CSASTGGRYYGYTF; CDR3nt: TGCAGTGCTAGTACAGGGGGCAGGTACTATGGCTACACCTTC
v_gene: TRBV4-3; abundance: NA; j_gene: TRBJ2-7; d_gene: NA; CDR3aa: CASSQDSAGSGEQYF; CDR3nt: TGCGCCAGCAGCCAAGATTCTGCAGGGTCCGGGGAGCAGTACTTC
v_gene: TRBV6-6; abundance: few; j_gene: TRBJ1-1; d_gene: NA; CDR3aa: CASSYSQGGTEAFF; CDR3nt: TGTGCCAGCAGTTACTCTCAGGGTGGCACTGAAGCTTTCTTT
v_gene: TRBV20-1; abundance: few; j_gene: TRBJ1-5; d_gene: NA; CDR3aa: CSAREAGPSSPQHF; CDR3nt: TGCAGTGCTAGAGAGGCGGGGCCCTCATCGCCCCAGCATTTT
v_gene: TRBV12-3/TRBV12-4; abundance: few; j_gene: TRBJ2-4; d_gene: TRBD2; CDR3aa: CASRSGGPILAKNIQYF; CDR3nt: TGTGCCAGCAGATCGGGAGGGCCTATTCTAGCCAAAAACATTCAGTACTTC
v_gene: TRBV10-3; abundance: once; j_gene: TRBJ2-6; d_gene: NA; CDR3aa: CAISTASGANVLTF; CDR3nt: TGTGCCATCAGTACAGCGTCTGGGGCCAACGTCCTGACTTTC
v_gene: TRBV6-2/TRBV6-3; abundance: NA; j_gene: TRBJ2-2; d_gene: TRBD2; CDR3aa: CASSYRGTSGRPNTGELFF; CDR3nt: TGTGCCAGCAGTTACAGGGGCACTAGCGGGAGGCCGAACACCGGGGAGCTGTTTTTT
v_gene: TRBV27; abundance: few; j_gene: TRBJ2-1; d_gene: TRBD2; CDR3aa: CASSLLAGGRYNEQFF; CDR3nt: TGTGCCAGCAGTCTCCTAGCGGGAGGTCGATACAATGAGCAGTTCTTC
v_gene: TRBV6-5; abundance: many; j_gene: TRBJ1-1; d_gene: NA; CDR3aa: CASSYDRTEAFF; CDR3nt: TGTGCCAGCAGTTACGACAGAACTGAAGCTTTCTTT
v_gene: TRBV4-3; abundance: NA; j_gene: TRBJ2-1; d_gene: NA; CDR3aa: CASSQHKPGPSNNEQFF; CDR3nt: TGCGCCAGCAGCCAACACAAGCCGGGGCCCTCCAACAATGAGCAGTTCTTC
v_gene: TRBV12-3/TRBV12-4; abundance: few; j_gene: TRBJ1-2; d_gene: NA; CDR3aa: CASSLAREAYGYTF; CDR3nt: TGTGCCAGCAGTTTAGCCAGGGAGGCATATGGCTACACCTTC
v_gene: TRBV6-2/TRBV6-3; abundance: NA; j_gene: TRBJ2-7; d_gene: NA; CDR3aa: CASSYIWRTSSYEQYF; CDR3nt: TGTGCCAGCAGTTACATCTGGAGGACCAGCTCCTACGAGCAGTACTTC
v_gene: TRBV11-1; abundance: NA; j_gene: TRBJ1-1; d_gene: NA; CDR3aa: CASSLEPRLSEAFF; CDR3nt: TGTGCCAGCAGCTTAGAGCCGAGATTGTCGGAAGCTTTCTTT
v_gene: TRBV3-1; abundance: NA; j_gene: TRBJ2-2; d_gene: TRBD1; CDR3aa: CASSHVGGVLTGELFF; CDR3nt: TGTGCCAGCAGCCATGTAGGGGGCGTGTTGACCGGGGAGCTGTTTTTT
v_gene: TRBV7-2; abundance: NA; j_gene: TRBJ2-3; d_gene: NA; CDR3aa: CASSSSPSTDTQYF; CDR3nt: TGTGCCAGCTCTTCCTCCCCCTCGACAGATACGCAGTATTTT
v_gene: TRBV18; abundance: NA; j_gene: TRBJ1-1; d_gene: TRBD1; CDR3aa: CASSSQGAAEAFF; CDR3nt: TGTGCCAGCTCATCACAGGGGGCGGCTGAAGCTTTCTTT
v_gene: TRBV28; abundance: few; j_gene: TRBJ1-5; d_gene: NA; CDR3aa: CASSLWDPRTDYQPQHF; CDR3nt: TGTGCCAGCAGTTTATGGGACCCCCGGACAGACTATCAGCCCCAGCATTTT
v_gene: TRBV7-3; abundance: NA; j_gene: TRBJ2-7; d_gene: NA; CDR3aa: CASSLSRGSGEQYF; CDR3nt: TGTGCCAGCAGCTTAAGCCGGGGGAGCGGCGAGCAGTACTTC
v_gene: TRBV7-2; abundance: NA; j_gene: TRBJ1-2; d_gene: NA; CDR3aa: CASSLKVFYGYTF; CDR3nt: TGTGCCAGCAGCTTAAAAGTTTTCTATGGCTACACCTTC
v_gene: TRBV28; abundance: few; j_gene: TRBJ1-6; d_gene: NA; CDR3aa: CASSHGQLRNSPLHF; CDR3nt: TGTGCCAGCAGTCATGGACAGCTTCGGAATTCACCCCTCCACTTT
v_gene: TRBV18; abundance: few; j_gene: TRBJ2-7; d_gene: NA; CDR3aa: CASSQRTDHYEQYF; CDR3nt: TGTGCCAGCTCTCAACGGACGGACCACTACGAGCAGTACTTC
v_gene: TRBV3-1; abundance: few; j_gene: TRBJ1-1; d_gene: TRBD1; CDR3aa: CASSQAYRAGGTFF; CDR3nt: TGTGCCAGCAGCCAAGCTTATCGGGCAGGGGGGACTTTCTTT
v_gene: TRBV12-3/TRBV12-4; abundance: many; j_gene: TRBJ1-5; d_gene: TRBD1; CDR3aa: CASRRQGPHQPQHF; CDR3nt: TGTGCCAGCAGGAGACAGGGGCCCCATCAGCCCCAGCATTTT
v_gene: TRBV12-3/TRBV12-4; abundance: NA; j_gene: TRBJ2-1; d_gene: TRBD2; CDR3aa: CASSPEGLAGVGNEQFF; CDR3nt: TGTGCCAGCAGTCCCGAGGGACTAGCGGGAGTTGGAAATGAGCAGTTCTTC
v_gene: TRBV9; abundance: NA; j_gene: TRBJ1-6; d_gene: NA; CDR3aa: CASSGSRSSYNSPLHF; CDR3nt: TGTGCCAGCAGCGGCTCCCGGAGCTCCTATAATTCACCCCTCCACTTT
v_gene: TRBV4-1; abundance: many; j_gene: TRBJ1-2; d_gene: NA; CDR3aa: CASSQAFQAPNYGYTF; CDR3nt: TGCGCCAGCAGCCAAGCTTTTCAGGCCCCAAACTATGGCTACACCTTC
v_gene: TRBV6-6; abundance: NA; j_gene: TRBJ2-7; d_gene: TRBD1; CDR3aa: CASSLLPGQGLSYEQYF; CDR3nt: TGTGCCAGCAGTTTACTCCCCGGACAGGGACTCTCCTACGAGCAGTACTTC
v_gene: TRBV12-3/TRBV12-4; abundance: NA; j_gene: TRBJ1-2; d_gene: NA; CDR3aa: CASSLIVAPQENTNYGYTF; CDR3nt: TGTGCCAGCAGTTTGATTGTTGCCCCACAGGAGAATACTAACTATGGCTACACCTTC
v_gene: TRBV5-1; abundance: NA; j_gene: TRBJ2-1; d_gene: NA; CDR3aa: CASSQGLNEQFF; CDR3nt: TGCGCCAGCAGCCAGGGTCTGAATGAGCAGTTCTTC
v_gene: TRBV7-3; abundance: NA; j_gene: TRBJ2-3; d_gene: NA; CDR3aa: CASSLTARFTDTQYF; CDR3nt: TGTGCCAGCAGCTTAACAGCGAGATTCACAGATACGCAGTATTTT
v_gene: TRBV29-1; abundance: few; j_gene: TRBJ2-7; d_gene: NA; CDR3aa: CSVEGISYEQYF; CDR3nt: TGCAGCGTTGAGGGGATTTCCTACGAGCAGTACTTC
v_gene: TRBV12-3/TRBV12-4; abundance: few; j_gene: TRBJ1-1; d_gene: NA; CDR3aa: CASSLSHLSEAFF; CDR3nt: TGTGCCAGCAGTCTCTCTCACCTCTCTGAAGCTTTCTTT
v_gene: TRBV7-9; abundance: few; j_gene: TRBJ1-1; d_gene: TRBD1; CDR3aa: CASKAGGRGNTEAFF; CDR3nt: TGTGCCAGCAAGGCAGGGGGCCGGGGGAACACTGAAGCTTTCTTT
v_gene: TRBV20-1; abundance: few; j_gene: TRBJ1-2; d_gene: NA; CDR3aa: CSASQRGGYGYTF; CDR3nt: TGCAGTGCATCTCAGCGGGGTGGCTATGGCTACACCTTC
v_gene: TRBV28; abundance: many; j_gene: TRBJ1-5; d_gene: NA; CDR3aa: CASRVPDRAQHF; CDR3nt: TGTGCCAGCAGGGTCCCGGACAGAGCCCAGCATTTT
v_gene: TRBV4-1; abundance: many; j_gene: TRBJ1-5; d_gene: TRBD1; CDR3aa: CASSHEGQVRQPQHF; CDR3nt: TGCGCCAGCAGCCACGAAGGACAGGTCCGGCAGCCCCAGCATTTT
v_gene: TRBV12-3/TRBV12-4; abundance: NA; j_gene: TRBJ2-1; d_gene: TRBD2; CDR3aa: CASSLRAGVYNEQFF; CDR3nt: TGTGCCAGCAGTTTAAGGGCGGGAGTCTACAATGAGCAGTTCTTC